This T cell receptor beta chain came from a study of cytomegalovirus exposure and HLA in healthy donors. With 0 bases removed from V and 4 bases from J, the gap between germline ends came to 14 bases. Germline V gives CDR1 SGDLS, CDR2 YYNGEE. This CDR3 comprises 15 residues. Vbeta (60) and Jbeta (13) primers were used in the PCR. Some clones are missing from TCRdb's copy, which holds only in-frame ones; the method was immunoSEQ multiplex PCR. The sample yields tens of thousands of clones, roughly 78% seen once. Sequenced material: PBMCs. The chain joins TRBV9 to TRBJ2-7; no clear D. This TCR came from a man aged 18 to 29 in good health and CMV-seronegative. The CDR3 nucleotides read TGTGCCAGCAGCGTAGGGGCCAGAGTACCATACGAGCAGTACTTC. Residues: CASSVGARVPYEQYF.